Detailed here is one T cell receptor beta chain. Its antigen is still unknown. One base away there is no much larger clone; base qualities are not given. The immunoSEQ Assay, a bias-controlled multiplex PCR, was used to amplify TCRbeta CDR3 regions from genomic DNA. The source study handled its data this way. Within the assay, amplification of reference gene primers was used to estimate how many nucleated cells each sample contained. Sequence reads were collapsed and filtered to measure the absolute abundance of every unique TCRbeta CDR3 rearrangement. For each sample, productive Simpson clonality was calculated as the square root of Simpson's diversity index over productive rearrangements. The table was pulled from immuneACCESS by TCRdb, which kept in-frame rearrangements only. Such tables lose some clones; where checked, under half of the loss comes from unresolved V genes, and the rest has no known cause. That table furnishes V, J and clone size, whereas the DNA furnished D and trimming. This sample comprises approximately 260,000 clones, 89% of them detected only once. The ten largest clones capture 2.2% of the sample.

This sample stems from a study of blood T cell repertoires in COVID-19 (dated by TCRdb to about 2020). Context from the whole study: Samples covering the acute and convalescent phases of COVID-19 were provided by collaborators in the United States, Italy and Spain. Where available, HLA class I and class II types were obtained from metadata supplied by the sample provider rather than from assay-based typing. The prospective study material was composed of cDNA or gDNA derived from T cells, B-cell-depleted T cells, or PBMCs. Sample metadata almost always included a de-identified subject ID, COVID-19 status, age in years and sex. Deeply sampled blood TCRbeta repertoires from subjects exposed to, actively infected with, or recovered from COVID-19 were included in the dataset. Samples were obtained from the ongoing ImmuneRACE study (first 160 participants) and from some 1,200 subjects provided by 6 global collaborators. The repertoires were released in a freely available public database intended as a resource for research on the immune response to SARS-CoV-2. Summary of the overall study and its limitations: The quantity of clinical and demographic metadata differed by source and by participant and was supplied without curation.

Collaborating institutions collected whole blood in K2EDTA tubes following their own protocols. For TCRbeta analysis, collaborators shipped samples as frozen whole blood, isolated PBMCs, or DNA extracted from either of those sample types. From cysteine to phenylalanine, the CDR3 is 15 amino acids long. The kept DNA is CDR3 alone, 45 bases in frame from the first base. V and J are truncated by 5 bases and 8 bases respectively, leaving an intervening sequence of 16 bases. The germline V gene gives CDR1 as MDHEN and CDR2 as SYDVKM. This sequence was found in a man aged 45-65 years with acute or convalescent COVID-19. Recombination linked TRBV28 to TRBJ1-6; the D gene is perhaps TRBD1, from 5 matching bases. Sequencing used peripheral blood. The CDR3 corresponds to CASSPPGGRDSPLHF. The base sequence is TGTGCCAGCAGTCCACCGGGGGGGAGAGATTCACCCCTCCACTTT.